This T cell receptor beta chain was identified in a study of radiation and T cells in renal cell carcinoma. The time point is: blood 4 weeks post-SBRT, at nephrectomy. Specified treatment: 15 Gy SBRT to primary tumor, nephrectomy 4 weeks later. Nephrectomy followed 15 Gy stereotactic body radiation by 4 weeks. After SBRT, blood was collected at 2 and 4 weeks, plus baseline. The study's findings and limits: Pretreatment tumor biopsies were lacking, so baseline clonotypes are unknown. From baseline, blood top tumor clonotypes peaked at 2 weeks post-radiation.

The length of the CDR3 is 13 residues. The germline V gene has CDR1 MNHEY and CDR2 SMNVEV (reference sequence). The ends were cut back, 6 bases at V and 6 bases at J, with 15 bases in the middle. Concerning this clone itself: Antigen specificity is unknown.

Generated by immunoSEQ multiplex PCR, the TCRdb table keeps only in-frame clones and is missing some. This table has 60,000 to 95,000 clones, 83% appearing once. The chain has TRBV27 and TRBJ2-7; tentatively, D is TRBD1 (5 bases). The material was blood, obtained from a patient whose treatment included radiotherapy and nephrectomy. This TCR was recovered from a woman between 55 and 75 years old with renal cell carcinoma. The CDR3 is CASSLQGLGEQYF. In nucleotides, the CDR3 is TGTGCCAGCAGCCTTCAGGGTTTGGGCGAGCAGTACTTC.